Following are 6 T cell receptor beta chains from one sample sequenced in a study of CD8+ T cells in alopecia areata. Isolated RNA was reverse transcribed into cDNA used as the sequencing template. The protocol was immunoSEQ multiplex PCR, while the TCRdb copy is restricted to in-frame clones and leaves out a portion. The sample contains 150,000 to 200,000 clones, 60% of which appear only once. Described treatment: oral pan-JAK inhibitor, 5-10 mg twice daily. Sequenced material: CD4+ T cells sorted from blood, taken at week 24, from a patient treated with tofacitinib. The receptors were gathered from a human donor with alopecia areata.

The chain employs TRBV29-1 and TRBJ1-1; D perhaps matches TRBD1 (5 bases). The CDR3 contains 15 residues. V lost 5 bases, J lost 1 base, and 17 bases lay in between. Germline lookup yields CDR1 SQVTM and CDR2 ANQGSEA. The chain's CDR3 is CSVLRGTAPNTEAFF. The CDR3 nucleotides read TGCAGCGTTCTGCGGGGCACGGCTCCGAACACTGAAGCTTTCTTT.

This clone came up a few times. This chain uses TRBV4-3 with TRBJ2-7; D tentatively fits TRBD1 or TRBD2 (6 bases each). Germline assignment: CDR1 LGHNA and CDR2 YSLEER. The length of the CDR3 is 15 residues. Trimming removed 1 base at V and 5 bases at J, with 15 bases between. The CDR3 DNA follows: TGCGCCAGCAGCCAAGTCGGAGGGGGTAACCACGAGCAGTACTTC. This translates into CASSQVGGGNHEQYF.

The chain combines TRBV11-3 with TRBJ2-3; D gene ambiguous. Germline loops: CDR1 SGHNT, CDR2 YENEEA. This CDR3 contains 13 residues. The V end lost 5 bases, the J end lost 5 bases, and 11 bases lay between the germline ends. The CDR3 region is CASSPDPRDTQYF. The DNA of the CDR3 is TGTGCCAGCAGCCCCGACCCGAGAGATACGCAGTATTTT.

The chain couples TRBV7-9 to TRBJ1-2; D is ambiguous. The germline CDR1 and CDR2 sequences are SEHNR and FQNEAQ (reference sequence). Between the trimmed V and J ends, which lost 5 bases and 4 bases, there was a span of 11 bases. CDR3 size: 13 residues. This CDR3 reads CASSPPDPYGYTF. CDR3 DNA: TGTGCCAGCAGCCCACCCGACCCCTATGGCTACACCTTC. The whole variable domain, remainder taken from reference TRBV7-9 and TRBJ1-2, is DTGVSQNPRHKITKRGQNVTFRCDPISEHNRLYWYRQTLGQGPEFLTYFQNEAQLEKSRLLSDRFSAERPKGSFSTLEIQRTEQGDSAMYLCASSPPDPYGYTFGSGTRLTVV.

J is TRBJ1-4 and V is TRBV29-1; D remains unclear. Germline CDR1 SQVTM, CDR2 ANQGSEA. V dropped 6 bases and J dropped 0 bases, with 8 bases sitting between them. This CDR3 comprises 13 residues. The chain's CDR3 is CSVRLATNEKLFF. In nucleotides, the CDR3 is TGCAGCGTCCGCCTTGCAACTAATGAAAAACTGTTTTTT.

The table lists this clone with a count of one. This chain links TRBV9 with TRBJ2-5; 7 bases match TRBD1. The CDR3 is 15 amino acids. V trimming: 4 bases; J trimming: 1 base; junction bases outside the gene matches: 7. The germline V gene encodes CDR1 SGDLS and CDR2 YYNGEE. The CDR3 loop reads CASSPRQGIQETQYF. In DNA, the CDR3 is TGTGCCAGCAGCCCCCGACAGGGAATCCAAGAGACCCAGTACTTC.